This T cell receptor (beta chain) was captured in a study of T cells after yellow fever vaccination. UMIs and a universal primer site were added when TCR cDNA was made by 5'RACE template switching. TCRdb re-called the 5' RACE reads through MiXCR, storing one row per CDR3 protein. The repertoire holds some 670,000 distinct CDR3 sequences, with 9% to 15% as singletons. The receptor's source is a man between 25 and 39 years old who received the YFV17D yellow fever vaccine. Sequenced material: PBMCs, taken on the day of the yellow fever booster vaccination.

CDR3 sequence (DNA): TGTGCCAGCACCCAGTCGGGGACAACTAATGAAAAACTGTTTTTT. This translates into CASTQSGTTNEKLFF. V gene TRBV7-2 combines with J gene TRBJ1-4; D remains unclear. The V and J ends lost 7 bases and 0 bases respectively, with 12 bases between them. Germline values: CDR1 SGHTA, CDR2 FQGNSA. The CDR3 extends over 15 amino acids.